This TCR beta chain originates from a study of identical twins. The CDR3 has 16 residues. V lost 4 bases to trimming and J lost 2 bases; unmatched junction nucleotides: 1. Germline-derived CDR1 and CDR2 are SEHNR and FQNEAQ (reference sequence). TCRdb reanalysed the 5' RACE reads using MiXCR and keeps one entry per CDR3 protein. This table has 450,000 or so distinct CDR3 sequences, approximately 24% appearing once. Comments on this clonotype: The antigen remains unidentified.

Study conclusions and caveats: Excess low generation probability was seen in twin-shared out-of-frame alpha sequences. Abundant beta clonotypes from cord blood had fewer insertions, unlike memory repertoires, which showed none.

This sample also appeared in a second study, on T cells expressing NK-cell markers. Turning to that study: In the group of eight sequenced donors, seven were HCMV-seropositive and one was seronegative.

The J gene is TRBJ2-5, the V gene TRBV7-9; TRBD2 aligns across 16 bases. Specimen: CD4+ T cells sorted from blood. The origin of this receptor is a woman aged 18-29 years in good health. The CDR3 bases are TGTGCCAGCAGCTGGGGACTAGCGGGAGGGCAAGAGACCCAGTACTTC. This translates into CASSWGLAGGQETQYF.